This TCR beta chain was sequenced for a study of T cell repertoires in cytomegalovirus infection. Study context: Public TCR beta signature analysis indicated the presence of both CMV infection and matching HLA type.

TCRdb processed the reads anew with MiXCR; each CDR3 protein has one entry. Among 310,000 or so distinct CDR3 sequences listed, under 20% were seen once. In regard to this clonotype: Its antigen is not identified.

The trim removed 0 bases at V and 3 bases at J, leaving 10 bases unmatched. Per the germline V gene, CDR1 is SGHTA and CDR2 is FQGTGA. CDR3 length equals 18 residues. Overall study results and limits: Predominance within the ex vivo response was attributable to HLA-C-restricted CMV-specific TCR beta clonotypes. The cumulative frequency of public TCR beta families identified carriers of CMV plus the relevant HLA.

Sequenced: PBMCs. The J gene is TRBJ2-5, the V gene TRBV7-3; TRBD2 aligns across 10 bases. This TCR was sampled from a human donor in good health (CMV status not recorded). Some clones in this sample may be carry-over from other donors' samples. The CDR3 is CASSLTVGRTSGEETQYF. For the CDR3, the DNA is TGTGCCAGCAGCTTAACAGTGGGAAGAACTAGCGGGGAAGAGACCCAGTACTTC.